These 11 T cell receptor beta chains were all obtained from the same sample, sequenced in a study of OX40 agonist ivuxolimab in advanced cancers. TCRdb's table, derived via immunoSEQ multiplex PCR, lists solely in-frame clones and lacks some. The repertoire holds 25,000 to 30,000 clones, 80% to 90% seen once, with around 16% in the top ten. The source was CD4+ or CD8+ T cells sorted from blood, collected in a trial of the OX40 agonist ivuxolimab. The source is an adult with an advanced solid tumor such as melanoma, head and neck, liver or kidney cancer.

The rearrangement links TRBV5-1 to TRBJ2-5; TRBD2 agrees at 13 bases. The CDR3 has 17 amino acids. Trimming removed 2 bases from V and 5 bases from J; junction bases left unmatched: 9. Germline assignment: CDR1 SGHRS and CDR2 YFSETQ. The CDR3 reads CASSFDGLAGAEETQYF. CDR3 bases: TGCGCCAGCAGCTTTGACGGACTAGCGGGGGCGGAGGAGACCCAGTACTTC.

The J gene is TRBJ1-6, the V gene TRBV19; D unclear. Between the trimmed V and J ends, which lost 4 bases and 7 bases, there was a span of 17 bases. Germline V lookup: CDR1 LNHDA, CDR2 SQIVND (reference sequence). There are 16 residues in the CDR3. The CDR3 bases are TGTGCCAGTAGTACGTCCTCCGGCCAGCTGAATTCACCCCTCCACTTT. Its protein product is CASSTSSGQLNSPLHF.

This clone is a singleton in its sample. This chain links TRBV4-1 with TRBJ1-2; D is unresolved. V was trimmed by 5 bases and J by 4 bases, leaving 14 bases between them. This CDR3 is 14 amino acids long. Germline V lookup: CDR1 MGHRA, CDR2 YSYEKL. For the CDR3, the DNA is TGCGCCAGCAGCTCGACGGACGTAACCTATGGCTACACCTTC. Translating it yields CASSSTDVTYGYTF.

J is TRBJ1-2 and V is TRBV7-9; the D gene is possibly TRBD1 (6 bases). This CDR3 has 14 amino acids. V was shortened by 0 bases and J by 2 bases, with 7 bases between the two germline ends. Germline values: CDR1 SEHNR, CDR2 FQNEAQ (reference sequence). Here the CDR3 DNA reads TGTGCCAGCAGCTTAGCAGGGGGGAACTATGGCTACACCTTC. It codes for CASSLAGGNYGYTF.

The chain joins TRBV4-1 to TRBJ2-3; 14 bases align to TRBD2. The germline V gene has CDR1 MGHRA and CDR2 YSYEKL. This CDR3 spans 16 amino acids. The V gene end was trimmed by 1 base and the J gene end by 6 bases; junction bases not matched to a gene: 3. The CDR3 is CASSQGLAGGLDTQYF. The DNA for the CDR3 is TGCGCCAGCAGCCAAGGACTAGCGGGAGGGTTGGATACGCAGTATTTT.

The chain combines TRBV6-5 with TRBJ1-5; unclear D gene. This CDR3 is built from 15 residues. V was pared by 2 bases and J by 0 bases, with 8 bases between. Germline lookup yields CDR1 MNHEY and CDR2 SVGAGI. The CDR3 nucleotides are TGTGCCAGCAGTTACCGGGCCGATAGCAATCAGCCCCAGCATTTT. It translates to CASSYRADSNQPQHF.

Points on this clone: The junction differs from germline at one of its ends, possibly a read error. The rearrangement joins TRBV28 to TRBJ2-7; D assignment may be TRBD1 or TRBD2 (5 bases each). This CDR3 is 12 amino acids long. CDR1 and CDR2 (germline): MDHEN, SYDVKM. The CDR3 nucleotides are TGTGCCAGCAGTTTATTCTCGGGACCCCAATATTTC. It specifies CASSLFSGPQYF.

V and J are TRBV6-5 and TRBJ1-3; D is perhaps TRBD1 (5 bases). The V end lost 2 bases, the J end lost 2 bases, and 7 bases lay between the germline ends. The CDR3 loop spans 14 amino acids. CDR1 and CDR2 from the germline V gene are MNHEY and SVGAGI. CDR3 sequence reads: CASSYRDPGNTIYF. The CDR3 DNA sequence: TGTGCCAGCAGTTACCGGGACCCTGGAAACACCATATATTTT.

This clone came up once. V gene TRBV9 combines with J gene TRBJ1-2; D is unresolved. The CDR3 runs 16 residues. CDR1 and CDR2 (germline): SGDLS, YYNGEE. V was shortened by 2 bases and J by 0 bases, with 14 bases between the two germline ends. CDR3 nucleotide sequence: TGTGCCAGCAGCGTGACACCCGCTATGACTAACTATGGCTACACCTTC. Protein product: CASSVTPAMTNYGYTF.

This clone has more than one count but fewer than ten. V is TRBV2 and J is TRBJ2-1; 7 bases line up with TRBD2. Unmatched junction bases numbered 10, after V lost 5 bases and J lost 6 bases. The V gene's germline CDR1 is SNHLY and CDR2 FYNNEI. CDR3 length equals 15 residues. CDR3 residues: CASSTRDYRVNEQFF. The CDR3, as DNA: TGTGCCAGCAGTACCCGGGACTATAGGGTCAATGAGCAGTTCTTC.

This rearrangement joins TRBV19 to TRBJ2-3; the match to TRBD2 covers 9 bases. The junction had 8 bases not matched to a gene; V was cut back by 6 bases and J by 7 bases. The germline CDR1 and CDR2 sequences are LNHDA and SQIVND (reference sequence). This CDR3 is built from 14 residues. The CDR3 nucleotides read TGTGCCAGTAGACCTAGCGGGGTACAGAATACGCAGTATTTT. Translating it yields CASRPSGVQNTQYF.